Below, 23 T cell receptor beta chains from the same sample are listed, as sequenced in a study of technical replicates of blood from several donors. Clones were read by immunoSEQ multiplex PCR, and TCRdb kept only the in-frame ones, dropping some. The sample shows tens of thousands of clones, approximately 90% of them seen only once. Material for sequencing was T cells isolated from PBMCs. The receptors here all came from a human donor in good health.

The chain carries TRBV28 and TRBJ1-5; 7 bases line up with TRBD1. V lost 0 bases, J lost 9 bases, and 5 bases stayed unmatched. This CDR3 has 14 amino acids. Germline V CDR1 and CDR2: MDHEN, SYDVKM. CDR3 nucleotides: TGTGCCAGCAGTTTATGGTCAGGGGGATCGCCCCAGCATTTT. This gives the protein CASSLWSGGSPQHF.

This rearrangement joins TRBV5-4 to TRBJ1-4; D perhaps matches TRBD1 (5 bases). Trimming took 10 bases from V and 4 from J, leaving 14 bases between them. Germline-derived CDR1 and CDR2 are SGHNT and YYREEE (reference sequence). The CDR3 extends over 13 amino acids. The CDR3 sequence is CAVGRGNNEKLFF. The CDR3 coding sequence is TGTGCCGTCGGTCGGGGGAATAATGAAAAACTGTTTTTT. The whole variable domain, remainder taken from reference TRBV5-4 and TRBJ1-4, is ETGVTQSPTHLIKTRGQQVTLRCSSQSGHNTVSWYQQALGQGPQFIFQYYREEENGRGNFPPRFSGLQFPNYSSELNVNALELDDSALYLCAVGRGNNEKLFFGSGTQLSVL.

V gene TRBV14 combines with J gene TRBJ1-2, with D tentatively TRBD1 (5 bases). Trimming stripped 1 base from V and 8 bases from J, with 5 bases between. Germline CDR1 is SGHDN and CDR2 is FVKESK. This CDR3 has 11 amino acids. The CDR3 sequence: CASSQAGGYTF. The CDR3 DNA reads TGTGCCAGCAGCCAAGCAGGGGGCTACACCTTC.

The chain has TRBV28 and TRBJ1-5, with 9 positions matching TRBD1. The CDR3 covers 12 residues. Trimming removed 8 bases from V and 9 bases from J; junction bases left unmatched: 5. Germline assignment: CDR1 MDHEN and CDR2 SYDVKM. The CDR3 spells CASQDRGRPQHF. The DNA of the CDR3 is TGTGCCAGCCAGGACAGGGGTAGGCCCCAGCATTTT.

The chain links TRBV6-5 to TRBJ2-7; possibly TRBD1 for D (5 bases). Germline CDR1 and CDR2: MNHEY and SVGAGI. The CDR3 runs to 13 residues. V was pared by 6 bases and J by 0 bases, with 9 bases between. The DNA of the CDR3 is TGTGCCAGCAGCCAGGGATTCTCCTACGAGCAGTACTTC. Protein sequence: CASSQGFSYEQYF.

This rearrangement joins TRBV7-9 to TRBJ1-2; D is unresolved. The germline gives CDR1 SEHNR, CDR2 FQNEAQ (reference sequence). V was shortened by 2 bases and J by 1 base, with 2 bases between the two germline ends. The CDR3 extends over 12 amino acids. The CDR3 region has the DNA TGTGCCAGCAGCTTATATAACTATGGCTACACCTTC. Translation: CASSLYNYGYTF.

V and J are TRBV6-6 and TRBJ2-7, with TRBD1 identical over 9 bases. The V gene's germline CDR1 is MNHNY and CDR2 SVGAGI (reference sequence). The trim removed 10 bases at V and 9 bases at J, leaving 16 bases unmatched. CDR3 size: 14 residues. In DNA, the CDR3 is TGTGCCACCCTCGAGGGGACAGGGCCCAAGGGGCAGTACTTC. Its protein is CATLEGTGPKGQYF.

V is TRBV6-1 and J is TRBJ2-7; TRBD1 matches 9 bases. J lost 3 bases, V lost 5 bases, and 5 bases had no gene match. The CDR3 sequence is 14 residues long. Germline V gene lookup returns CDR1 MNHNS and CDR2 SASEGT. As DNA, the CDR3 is TGTGCCAGCAGTTGGGACAGGGCTGACTACGAGCAGTACTTC. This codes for CASSWDRADYEQYF.

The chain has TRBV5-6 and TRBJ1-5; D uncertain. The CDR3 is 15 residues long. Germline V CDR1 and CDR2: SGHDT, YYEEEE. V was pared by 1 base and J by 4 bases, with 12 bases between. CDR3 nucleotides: TGTGCCAGCAGCTTGAGGAGGGAACTGAATCAGCCCCAGCATTTT. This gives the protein CASSLRRELNQPQHF.

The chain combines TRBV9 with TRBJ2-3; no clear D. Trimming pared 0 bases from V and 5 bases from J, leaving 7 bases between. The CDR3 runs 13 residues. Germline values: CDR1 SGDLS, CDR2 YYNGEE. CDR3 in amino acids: CASSVERVDTQYF. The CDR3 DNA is TGTGCCAGCAGCGTAGAACGGGTAGATACGCAGTATTTT.

CDR3 amino acids: CASSPPARTGSEQFF. DNA for the CDR3: TGTGCCAGCTCACCACCTGCACGGACAGGGAGTGAGCAGTTCTTC. This chain connects TRBV18 to TRBJ2-1; 8 nucleotides match TRBD1. The CDR3 has 15 amino acids. Germline V gene sequence: CDR1 KGHSH, CDR2 LQKENI. With V trimmed by 0 bases and J by 9 bases, 7 bases remained unmatched.

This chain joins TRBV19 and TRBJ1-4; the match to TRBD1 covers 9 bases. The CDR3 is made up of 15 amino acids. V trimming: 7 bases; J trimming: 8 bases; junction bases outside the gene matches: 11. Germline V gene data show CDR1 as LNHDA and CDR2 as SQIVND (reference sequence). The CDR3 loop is CASIPRLGQGEKLFF. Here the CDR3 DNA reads TGTGCCAGTATCCCTCGTCTTGGACAGGGGGAAAAACTGTTTTTT.

The CDR3 DNA sequence: TGTGCCAGCAGCTTACAGGGGGCATCCTACGAGCAGTACTTC. This codes for CASSLQGASYEQYF. This chain joins TRBV7-6 and TRBJ2-7, with 8 bases lining up with TRBD1. Germline values: CDR1 SGHVS, CDR2 FNYEAQ. The CDR3 sequence is 14 residues long. V was clipped by 2 bases and J by 1 base; unmatched bases: 1.

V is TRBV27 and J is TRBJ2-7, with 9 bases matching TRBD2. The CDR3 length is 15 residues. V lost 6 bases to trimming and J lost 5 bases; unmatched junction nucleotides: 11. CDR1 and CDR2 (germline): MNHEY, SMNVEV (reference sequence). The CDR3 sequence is CASRHTGSGSHEQYF. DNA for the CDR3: TGTGCCAGCAGGCATACGGGTAGCGGGAGCCACGAGCAGTACTTC.

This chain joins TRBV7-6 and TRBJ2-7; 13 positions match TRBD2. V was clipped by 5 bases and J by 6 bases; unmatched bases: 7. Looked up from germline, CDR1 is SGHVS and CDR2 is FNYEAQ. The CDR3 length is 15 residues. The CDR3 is CASSAGLAGEGEQYF. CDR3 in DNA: TGTGCCAGCAGCGCCGGACTAGCGGGAGAGGGCGAGCAGTACTTC.

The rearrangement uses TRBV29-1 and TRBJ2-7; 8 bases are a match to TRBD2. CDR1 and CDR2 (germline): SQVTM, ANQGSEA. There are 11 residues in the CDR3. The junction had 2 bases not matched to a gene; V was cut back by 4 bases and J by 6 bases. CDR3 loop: CSVAAGGEQYF. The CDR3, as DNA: TGCAGCGTTGCGGCGGGGGGCGAGCAGTACTTC.

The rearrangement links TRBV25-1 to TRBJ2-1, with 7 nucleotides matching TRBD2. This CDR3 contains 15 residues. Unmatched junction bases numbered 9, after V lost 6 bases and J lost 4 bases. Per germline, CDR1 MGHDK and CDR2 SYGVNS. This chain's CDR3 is CASRPSSGEYNEQFF. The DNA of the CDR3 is TGTGCCAGCAGACCTTCTAGCGGAGAGTACAATGAGCAGTTCTTC.

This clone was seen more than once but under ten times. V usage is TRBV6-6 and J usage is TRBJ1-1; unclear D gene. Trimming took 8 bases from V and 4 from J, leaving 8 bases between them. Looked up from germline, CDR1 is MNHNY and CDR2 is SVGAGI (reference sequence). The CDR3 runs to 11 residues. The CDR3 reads CASRGLTEAFF. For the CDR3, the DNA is TGTGCCAGCCGGGGTCTCACTGAAGCTTTCTTT.

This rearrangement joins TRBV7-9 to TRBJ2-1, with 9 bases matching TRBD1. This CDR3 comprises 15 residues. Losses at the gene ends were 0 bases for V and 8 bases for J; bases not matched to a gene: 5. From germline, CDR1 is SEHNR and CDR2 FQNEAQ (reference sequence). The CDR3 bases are TGTGCCAGCAGCTTAGCCGGGACAGGGCTGGATGAGCAGTTCTTC. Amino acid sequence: CASSLAGTGLDEQFF.

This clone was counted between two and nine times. The CDR3 is CASSLRTSGITYEQFF. CDR3 nucleotide sequence: TGTGCCAGCAGCCTACGGACTAGCGGGATAACATATGAGCAGTTCTTC. The chain is built from TRBV7-8 and TRBJ2-1, with 12 nucleotides matching TRBD2. The CDR3 consists of 16 residues. The germline V gene encodes CDR1 SGHVS and CDR2 FQNEAQ. V shed 5 bases and J 8 bases; nucleotides not matched to a gene: 10.

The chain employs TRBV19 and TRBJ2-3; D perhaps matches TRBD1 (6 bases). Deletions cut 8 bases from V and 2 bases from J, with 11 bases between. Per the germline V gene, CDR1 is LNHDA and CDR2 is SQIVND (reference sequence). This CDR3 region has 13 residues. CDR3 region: CASSRGHTDTQYF. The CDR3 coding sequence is TGTGCCAGTTCTAGGGGACACACAGATACGCAGTATTTT.

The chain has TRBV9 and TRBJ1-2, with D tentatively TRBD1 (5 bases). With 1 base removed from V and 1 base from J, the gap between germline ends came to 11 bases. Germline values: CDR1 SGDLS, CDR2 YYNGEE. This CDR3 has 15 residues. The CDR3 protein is CASSVSDGGNYGYTF. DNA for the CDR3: TGTGCCAGCAGCGTATCCGACGGGGGTAACTATGGCTACACCTTC.

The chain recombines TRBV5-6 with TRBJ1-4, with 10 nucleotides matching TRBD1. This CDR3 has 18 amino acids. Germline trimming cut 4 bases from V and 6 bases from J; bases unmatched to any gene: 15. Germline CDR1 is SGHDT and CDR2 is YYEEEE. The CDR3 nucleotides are TGTGCCAGCAGCCTCTTCCGCCGACAGGGGGCTTCTTATGAAAAACTGTTTTTT. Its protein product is CASSLFRRQGASYEKLFF.